This T cell receptor (beta chain) was obtained from a study of vaccination effects on CD4 cells after COVID-19. Overall study: Median timing of post-vaccine samples was 72 days after the second dose.

This clone was observed a few times. Its target is not known. Pools of viral peptides were used by the ViraFEST assay to expand antigen-specific CD4+ T cells ahead of sequencing. Upon completion of roughly ten days in culture, CD4+ T cells were isolated. All participants had two doses of either the BNT162b2 or mRNA-1273 vaccine. Vaccine recipients lacked prior SARS-CoV-2 infection and had negative nucleocapsid antibodies. Over 1.5 million PBMC per well were cultured with 8.5 to 10 IU/ml IL-2 and about 9.8 ug/ml peptides. This CDR3 region has 18 residues. Germline V gene data show CDR1 as SGHRS and CDR2 as YFSETQ. The V and J ends lost 5 bases and 2 bases respectively, with 23 bases between them. Sequenced by immunoSEQ multiplex PCR; TCRdb stores in-frame clones only, minus some. Seen here are roughly 71,000 clones, approximately 76% observed once, and the top ten hold 0.9% to 1%.

The clonotype was recovered from a human donor who received a COVID-19 vaccine. The input for sequencing was CD4+ T cells from PBMCs cultured with HCoV-OC43 spike peptides, taken after COVID-19 vaccination. The subset: HCoV-OC43 spike overlapping peptide pool stimulation. This rearrangement joins TRBV5-1 to TRBJ1-3, with D tentatively TRBD1 (5 bases). The CDR3 region is CASSNSPPGYSAGNTIYF. The CDR3, as DNA: TGCGCCAGCAGTAACAGTCCTCCAGGGTATTCTGCTGGAAACACCATATATTTT.